This T cell receptor (beta chain) came from a study of CD8+ T cells in alopecia areata. Study-level points and caveats: Lesional scalp displayed greater clonality than normal scalp, most notably in alopecia totalis/universalis. Compared with mice, patients displayed less clear TCR sharing, possibly for HLA-related reasons.

Roughly 5 patients' sorted CD4+ cells yielded CD25+CD127- cells. Alopecia areata patients provided lesional scalp punch biopsies and peripheral blood, both collected for the study. PBMCs, the starting material, were the source of sorted CD4+ and CD8+ T cells. As regards this clone: Antigen unknown.

There are 16 residues in the CDR3. In germline, CDR1 is SQVTM, CDR2 ANQGSEA. V was clipped by 3 bases and J by 0 bases, with 15 bases between them. cDNA reverse transcribed from extracted RNA served as the sequencing template. Data came from immunoSEQ multiplex PCR; TCRdb stores just in-frame clones and leaves some out. Of under 9,000 clones listed, less than 75% were seen once; the top ten hold approximately 2.7%. This chain connects TRBV29-1 to TRBJ2-1, with D perhaps being TRBD1 or TRBD2 (5 bases each). The receptor's source is a human donor with alopecia areata. The sample was CD4+ Tregs sorted from blood. In nucleotides, the CDR3 is TGCAGCGTTGACAGGGACGGTTCCGTCTCCTACAATGAGCAGTTCTTC. Translation: CSVDRDGSVSYNEQFF.